The T cell receptor (beta chain) described here comes from a study of metastatic and nonmetastatic thyroid tumors. Study in general: The comparison covered peripheral blood and tumor or nodule tissue in malignant and benign thyroid patients.

With V trimmed by 10 bases and J by 6 bases, 9 bases remained unmatched. Germline CDR1 is SGHAT and CDR2 is FQNNGV. The CDR3 is 15 residues long. Original processing notes: Building a distant-metastasis classifier for papillary thyroid cancer drew on CDR3 differences across clinicopathological groups. TCRdb re-analyzed the PCR reads using MiXCR. Here the V and J calls rest on TCRdb's processing, not on the authors' analysis. The top ten hold more than 12% of the sample, which has fewer than 15,000 clones, about 12% seen once. Thyroid surgery took place with no prior treatment in any patient. This clone was counted many times. The antigen is not known. Study-level findings and limits: Compared with benign nodules, malignant thyroid tumors were reported to have significantly higher TCR beta diversity in both blood and tumor.

The chain recombines TRBV11-2 with TRBJ2-3; 14 positions agree with TRBD2. What was sequenced was blood. This TCR was sampled from a female donor with papillary thyroid cancer or a benign thyroid nodule (not recorded which). Some clones in this sample may be carry-over from other donors' samples. CDR3 sequence reads: CATDGLAGGSDTQYF. As DNA, the CDR3 is TGTGCCACGGATGGACTAGCGGGGGGATCGGATACGCAGTATTTT.